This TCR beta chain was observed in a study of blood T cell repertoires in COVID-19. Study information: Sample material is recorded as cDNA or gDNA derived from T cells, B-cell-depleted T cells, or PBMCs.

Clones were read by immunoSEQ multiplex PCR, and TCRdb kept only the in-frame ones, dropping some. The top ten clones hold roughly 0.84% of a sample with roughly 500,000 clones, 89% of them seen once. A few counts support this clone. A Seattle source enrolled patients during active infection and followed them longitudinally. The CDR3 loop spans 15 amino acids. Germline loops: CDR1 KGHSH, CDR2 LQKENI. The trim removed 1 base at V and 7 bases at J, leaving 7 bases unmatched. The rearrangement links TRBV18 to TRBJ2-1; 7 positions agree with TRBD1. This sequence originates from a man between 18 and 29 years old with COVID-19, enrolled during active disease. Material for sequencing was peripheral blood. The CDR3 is CASSPRQGDSNEQFF. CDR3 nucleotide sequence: TGTGCCAGCTCACCACGGCAGGGGGATAGTAATGAGCAGTTCTTC. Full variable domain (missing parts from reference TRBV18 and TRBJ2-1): NAGVMQNPRHLVRRRGQEARLRCSPMKGHSHVYWYRQLPEEGLKFMVYLQKENIIDESGMPKERFSAEFPKEGPSILRIQQVVRGDSAAYFCASSPRQGDSNEQFFGPGTRLTVL.